This paragraph covers one T cell receptor (beta chain) sequence. This specimen belongs to a study of CD8+CD57+ T cells in acquired aplastic anemia. Template material for TCR beta VDJ and CDR3 profiling consisted of genomic DNA. TCRdb re-called the reads with MiXCR, one entry per CDR3 protein. The repertoire holds 400,000 to 500,000 distinct CDR3 sequences, 65% to 75% seen once, with under 4.5% in the top ten. The CDR3 consists of 14 residues. With V trimmed by 5 bases and J by 5 bases, 7 bases remained unmatched. Germline loops: CDR1 LNHDA, CDR2 SQIVND (reference sequence). The TCR was taken from a human donor in good health, serving as a control. Sequenced input: sorted CD4+, CD8+, or CD8+CD57+ T cells (not recorded which) from PBMCs. The chain joins TRBV19 to TRBJ2-5; 8 bases map to TRBD1. The CDR3, as DNA: TGTGCCAGTAGTCCCAGGGGGCGCGGGGAGACCCAGTACTTC. It codes for CASSPRGRGETQYF.